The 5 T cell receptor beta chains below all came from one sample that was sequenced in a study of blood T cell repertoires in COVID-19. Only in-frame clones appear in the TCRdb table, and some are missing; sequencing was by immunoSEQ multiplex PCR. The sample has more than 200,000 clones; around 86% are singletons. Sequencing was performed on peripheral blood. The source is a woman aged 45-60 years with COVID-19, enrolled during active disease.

The CDR3 here is CASSLLRAGGSGANVLTF. CDR3 coding DNA: TGTGCCAGCAGTTTATTACGGGCGGGGGGAAGTGGGGCCAACGTCCTGACTTTC. The chain has TRBV28 and TRBJ2-6; TRBD2 matches 8 bases. Germline V gene sequence: CDR1 MDHEN, CDR2 SYDVKM. This CDR3 region has 18 residues. V gave up 1 base and J gave up 3 bases; unmatched junction bases: 8.

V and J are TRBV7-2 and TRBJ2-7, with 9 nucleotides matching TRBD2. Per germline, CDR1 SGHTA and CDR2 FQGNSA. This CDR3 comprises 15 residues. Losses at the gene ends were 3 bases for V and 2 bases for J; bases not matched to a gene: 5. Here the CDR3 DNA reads TGTGCCAGCAGCTTCAGCGGGGGGCTTACCTACGAGCAGTACTTC. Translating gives CASSFSGGLTYEQYF.

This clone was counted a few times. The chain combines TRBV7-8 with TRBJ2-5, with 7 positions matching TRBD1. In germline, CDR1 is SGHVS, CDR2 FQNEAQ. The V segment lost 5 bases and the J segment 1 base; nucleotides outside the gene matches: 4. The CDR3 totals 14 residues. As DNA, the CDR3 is TGTGCCAGCAGCCCGACAGGGTCCCAAGAGACCCAGTACTTC. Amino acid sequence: CASSPTGSQETQYF. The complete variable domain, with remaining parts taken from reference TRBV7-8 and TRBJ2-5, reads GAGVSQSPRYKVAKRGQDVALRCDPISGHVSLFWYQQALGQGPEFLTYFQNEAQLDKSGLPSDRFFAERPEGSVSTLKIQRTQQEDSAVYLCASSPTGSQETQYFGPGTRLLVL.

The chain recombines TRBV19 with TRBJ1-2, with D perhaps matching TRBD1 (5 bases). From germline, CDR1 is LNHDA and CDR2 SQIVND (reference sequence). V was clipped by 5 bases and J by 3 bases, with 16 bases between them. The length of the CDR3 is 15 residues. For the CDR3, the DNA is TGTGCCAGTAGTTCTTCACCAGACAGTTACTATGGCTACACCTTC. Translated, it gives CASSSSPDSYYGYTF.

CDR3 protein: CASRNPGQGPEAFF. Written as DNA, the CDR3 is TGTGCCAGCAGAAATCCGGGACAGGGCCCTGAAGCTTTCTTT. The rearrangement joins TRBV27 to TRBJ1-1, with TRBD1 matching 9 bases. This CDR3 is built from 14 residues. Germline V lookup: CDR1 MNHEY, CDR2 SMNVEV (reference sequence). After removal of 6 bases from V and 6 bases from J, the junction contained 8 bases not matched to a gene.